This entry concerns a single TCR beta chain. Its antigen remains unidentified. The data were produced by immunoSEQ multiplex PCR, yet TCRdb's version contains in-frame clones alone and is incomplete. This table has about 51,000 clones, around 77% appearing once. Germline V CDR1 and CDR2: SEHNR, FQNEAQ (reference sequence). There are 13 residues in the CDR3. Between the trimmed V and J ends, which lost 5 bases and 3 bases, there was a span of 11 bases. This sample was included in a study of OX40 agonist ivuxolimab in advanced cancers. At the level of the study: A male proportion of 70% to 90% was recorded, with mean age approximately 57 years and range about 20 to 79. Study findings and constraints: There were, on average, more expanded clones in CD8+ T cells than in CD4+. Clonal expansion from baseline to week 6 occurred in both CD4+ and CD8+ T cells. Among the lowest peripheral clonal expansion occurred in 0.1-3.0 mg/kg partial responders.

The specimen comprised CD4+ or CD8+ T cells sorted from blood, sampled in a trial of the OX40 agonist ivuxolimab. The J gene is TRBJ2-7, the V gene TRBV7-9; possible D gene TRBD1, 6 bases. The origin of this receptor is an adult with an advanced solid tumor such as melanoma, head and neck, liver or kidney cancer. The CDR3 here is CASSHDRRYEQYF. As DNA, the CDR3 is TGTGCCAGCAGCCATGACAGGCGCTACGAGCAGTACTTC.